One sample yielded the 22 T cell receptor beta chains listed below, sequenced in a study of shared clonotypes between healthy human individuals. Profiled with immunoSEQ multiplex PCR; TCRdb holds only in-frame clones, not every one. The repertoire consists of roughly 660,000 clones, with less than 95% occurring once and the leading ten covering 34%. Sequenced sample: memory CD8+ T cells from PBMCs. Subset here: CD45RO+ cells pooled with CCR7-negative TemRA cells. These receptors all stem from a man between 18 and 29 years old in good health. Some clones in this sample may be carry-over from other donors' samples.

The chain recombines TRBV29-1 with TRBJ2-1, with 8 positions matching TRBD2. Germline CDR1 is SQVTM and CDR2 is ANQGSEA. The junction had 10 bases not matched to a gene; V was cut back by 4 bases and J by 8 bases. The CDR3 has 14 amino acids. Written as DNA, the CDR3 is TGCAGCGTTGCCGGCGGGAGGTCTCGCGATGAGCAGTTCTTC. It encodes CSVAGGRSRDEQFF.

The chain carries TRBV27 and TRBJ2-1, with D unresolved. Germline assignment: CDR1 MNHEY and CDR2 SMNVEV (reference sequence). CDR3 length equals 12 residues. The ends were cut back, 5 bases at V and 6 bases at J, with 8 bases in the middle. The CDR3 nucleotides are TGTGCCAGCAGTCCCCCCTCCAATGAGCAGTTCTTC. Translated, it gives CASSPPSNEQFF.

This rearrangement joins TRBV28 to TRBJ2-7; the D gene is possibly TRBD1 (5 bases). The germline V gene encodes CDR1 MDHEN and CDR2 SYDVKM. The CDR3 runs to 14 residues. Trimming stripped 1 base from V and 5 bases from J, with 12 bases between. Here the CDR3 reads CASSLSGSAHEQYF. In DNA, the CDR3 is TGTGCCAGCAGTTTATCAGGGTCGGCCCACGAGCAGTACTTC.

The CDR3 sequence: CSGLGSSYEQYF. The CDR3 region has the DNA TGCAGCGGCTTGGGCTCGTCCTACGAGCAGTACTTC. The chain is built from TRBV29-1 and TRBJ2-7; D uncertain. With 7 bases removed from V and 1 base from J, the gap between germline ends came to 11 bases. This CDR3 is built from 12 residues. Germline loops: CDR1 SQVTM, CDR2 ANQGSEA.

This CDR3 reads CASSPTLGVPYEQYF. In nucleotides, the CDR3 is TGTGCCAGCAGTCCCACCTTGGGGGTACCTTACGAGCAGTACTTC. The chain combines TRBV27 with TRBJ2-7; D may match TRBD1 or TRBD2 (5 bases each). CDR3 length: 15 amino acids. Germline V lookup: CDR1 MNHEY, CDR2 SMNVEV (reference sequence). Trimming stripped 5 bases from V and 4 bases from J, with 18 bases between.

The chain joins TRBV5-5 to TRBJ2-7; no definite D call. Between the trimmed V and J ends, which lost 0 bases and 0 bases, there was a span of 10 bases. Per the germline V gene, CDR1 is SGHKS and CDR2 is YYEKEE (reference sequence). The CDR3 length is 15 residues. For the CDR3, the DNA is TGTGCCAGCAGCTTGGCAAGGGTCAGCTCCTACGAGCAGTACTTC. It codes for CASSLARVSSYEQYF.

This sequence joins TRBV25-1 and TRBJ2-3; possibly TRBD1 for D (5 bases). This CDR3 is built from 15 residues. Per the germline V gene, CDR1 is MGHDK and CDR2 is SYGVNS. Trimming took off 3 bases at V and 4 bases at J, with 14 bases between the two ends. The CDR3, as DNA: TGTGCCAGCAGTGAGACGGGCAGGGTCCCAGATACGCAGTATTTT. Encoded protein: CASSETGRVPDTQYF.

V is TRBV15 and J is TRBJ1-1; 9 bases fit TRBD1. V lost 5 bases and J lost 5; bases outside the gene matches: 15. Per germline, CDR1 LNHNV and CDR2 YYDKDF (reference sequence). CDR3 size: 17 residues. CDR3 DNA sequence: TGTGCCACCAGCGATGACCCACAGGGGGCCGTGGGTACTGAAGCTTTCTTT. Residues: CATSDDPQGAVGTEAFF.

The rearrangement uses TRBV5-6 and TRBJ2-4, with 10 bases that match TRBD2. V shed 2 bases and J 0 bases; nucleotides not matched to a gene: 8. The germline V gene has CDR1 SGHDT and CDR2 YYEEEE. The CDR3 covers 18 residues. DNA for the CDR3: TGTGCCAGCAGCTTTGGGCTAGCGGGGGTCATAGCCAAAAACATTCAGTACTTC. Translated: CASSFGLAGVIAKNIQYF.

The chain joins TRBV11-2 to TRBJ2-6; D not certain. V was trimmed by 5 bases and J by 0 bases, leaving 20 bases between them. The CDR3 covers 19 residues. Per the germline V gene, CDR1 is SGHAT and CDR2 is FQNNGV. CDR3 amino acids: CASSPRLGERSSGANVLTF. The CDR3 DNA sequence: TGTGCCAGCAGCCCACGATTAGGCGAGAGGAGCTCTGGGGCCAACGTCCTGACTTTC.

This clone was detected only once. Other DNA sequences in the same sample also yield this CDR3. V gene TRBV28 combines with J gene TRBJ2-7; the D is unclear. Germline CDR1 and CDR2: MDHEN and SYDVKM. The CDR3 runs to 11 residues. Trimming pared 2 bases from V and 4 bases from J, leaving 3 bases between. The CDR3 loop reads CASSLLYEQYF. The CDR3 nucleotides are TGTGCCAGCAGTTTACTTTACGAGCAGTACTTC. Based on the CDR3 plus reference TRBV28 and TRBJ2-7, the full variable domain is DVKVTQSSRYLVKRTGEKVFLECVQDMDHENMFWYRQDPGLGLRLIYFSYDVKMKEKGDIPEGYSVSREKKERFSLILESASTNQTSMYLCASSLLYEQYFGPGTRLTVT.

In the case of this clone: One end of the junction is discordant with germline, which a read error may explain. The chain combines TRBV27 with TRBJ2-7, with D tentatively TRBD2 (5 bases). The CDR3 is made up of 14 amino acids. The germline CDR1 and CDR2 sequences are MNHEY and SMNVEV (reference sequence). Written as DNA, the CDR3 is TGTGCCAGCAGTTTATCCTCCCGAGGGTGGGAGCAGCACTTC. Translating it yields CASSLSSRGWEQHF.

V is TRBV19 and J is TRBJ2-5, with TRBD2 identical over 13 bases. This CDR3 region has 17 residues. The germline gives CDR1 LNHDA, CDR2 SQIVND (reference sequence). Trimming at V came to 1 base and at J to 3 bases, leaving 5 bases not matched to a gene. The CDR3 nucleotides read TGTGCCAGTAGTATAGCCTCTGGACTAGCGGGAGAAGAGACCCAGTACTTC. Protein product: CASSIASGLAGEETQYF. Full variable domain (missing parts from reference TRBV19 and TRBJ2-5): DGGITQSPKYLFRKEGQNVTLSCEQNLNHDAMYWYRQDPGQGLRLIYYSQIVNDFQKGDIAEGYSVSREKKESFPLTVTSAQKNPTAFYLCASSIASGLAGEETQYFGPGTRLLVL.

The rearrangement joins TRBV6-1 to TRBJ1-2; 12 bases map to TRBD1. This CDR3 is 12 amino acids long. Germline CDR1 is MNHNS and CDR2 is SASEGT. The J segment lost 7 bases and the V segment lost 10 bases, leaving 4 bases of the junction unmatched. CDR3 in DNA: TGTGCCATCGGGACAGGGGGCATTGGCTACACCTTC. Translated, it gives CAIGTGGIGYTF.

The chain couples TRBV2 to TRBJ2-5; TRBD1 matches 9 bases. The germline CDR1 and CDR2 sequences are SNHLY and FYNNEI. The V gene end was trimmed by 4 bases and the J gene end by 5 bases; junction bases not matched to a gene: 14. This CDR3 is built from 17 residues. The CDR3 loop is CASSVRWWDRAKETQYF. CDR3 bases: TGTGCCAGCAGTGTAAGATGGTGGGACAGGGCTAAGGAGACCCAGTACTTC.

This sequence joins TRBV5-4 and TRBJ2-1, with D perhaps matching TRBD2 (5 bases). Germline CDR1 and CDR2: SGHNT and YYREEE (reference sequence). The CDR3 length is 16 residues. V was clipped by 0 bases and J by 5 bases, with 15 bases between them. CDR3 nucleotide sequence: TGTGCCAGCAGCTTGGGACTAACAGATCCAGACAATGAGCAGTTCTTC. This gives the protein CASSLGLTDPDNEQFF. Full variable domain (rest looked up from reference TRBV5-4 and TRBJ2-1): ETGVTQSPTHLIKTRGQQVTLRCSSQSGHNTVSWYQQALGQGPQFIFQYYREEENGRGNFPPRFSGLQFPNYSSELNVNALELDDSALYLCASSLGLTDPDNEQFFGPGTRLTVL.

The chain joins TRBV27 to TRBJ2-3; D may be TRBD1 (6 bases). The CDR3 spans 16 residues. The V end lost 5 bases, the J end lost 4 bases, and 19 bases lay between the germline ends. CDR1 MNHEY and CDR2 SMNVEV come from the germline V gene (reference sequence). CDR3: CASSPQGAEGADTQYF. The DNA of the CDR3 is TGTGCCAGCAGTCCACAGGGCGCCGAAGGCGCAGATACGCAGTATTTT.

The V gene is TRBV2, the J gene TRBJ2-7; D may match TRBD1 or TRBD2 (5 bases each). This CDR3 comprises 16 residues. Per the germline V gene, CDR1 is SNHLY and CDR2 is FYNNEI. V was shortened by 0 bases and J by 6 bases, with 18 bases between the two germline ends. The CDR3 bases are TGTGCCAGCAGTGAAGCGCTGGGGCACTTGAGGGTCGAGCAGTACTTC. Its protein is CASSEALGHLRVEQYF.

This clone is a singleton in its sample. This rearrangement joins TRBV9 to TRBJ2-2; 7 bases line up with TRBD2. V trimming: 3 bases; J trimming: 0 bases; junction bases outside the gene matches: 8. Germline values: CDR1 SGDLS, CDR2 YYNGEE. The CDR3 consists of 17 residues. The CDR3 nucleotides are TGTGCCAGCAGCGATTCACTAGCGCTCGCGAACACCGGGGAGCTGTTTTTT. It encodes CASSDSLALANTGELFF.

This clone is a singleton in its sample. This sequence joins TRBV29-1 and TRBJ2-5; D possibly matches TRBD1 or TRBD2 (5 bases each). There are 11 residues in the CDR3. Germline V lookup: CDR1 SQVTM, CDR2 ANQGSEA. Trimming shortened V by 6 bases and J by 7 bases, and 12 bases separated the two germline ends. The CDR3 sequence is CSVNRGGTQYF. In DNA, the CDR3 is TGCAGCGTGAACCGTGGGGGGACCCAGTACTTC.

The V gene is TRBV4-1, the J gene TRBJ1-1; D unresolved. Between the trimmed V and J ends, which lost 4 bases and 6 bases, there was a span of 24 bases. The CDR3 covers 17 residues. Per the germline V gene, CDR1 is MGHRA and CDR2 is YSYEKL. Here the CDR3 reads CASSLYPPGLGDAEAFF. In DNA, the CDR3 is TGCGCCAGCAGCCTATATCCTCCGGGCCTCGGAGACGCTGAAGCTTTCTTT.

This chain connects TRBV7-8 to TRBJ2-7, with 11 bases matching TRBD1. Germline V lookup: CDR1 SGHVS, CDR2 FQNEAQ. Germline trimming cut 4 bases from V and 9 bases from J; bases unmatched to any gene: 14. CDR3 size: 16 residues. CDR3 residues: CASSSLARTGGMGQYF. The CDR3 region has the DNA TGTGCCAGCAGCTCCCTGGCCCGGACAGGGGGCATGGGGCAGTACTTC.